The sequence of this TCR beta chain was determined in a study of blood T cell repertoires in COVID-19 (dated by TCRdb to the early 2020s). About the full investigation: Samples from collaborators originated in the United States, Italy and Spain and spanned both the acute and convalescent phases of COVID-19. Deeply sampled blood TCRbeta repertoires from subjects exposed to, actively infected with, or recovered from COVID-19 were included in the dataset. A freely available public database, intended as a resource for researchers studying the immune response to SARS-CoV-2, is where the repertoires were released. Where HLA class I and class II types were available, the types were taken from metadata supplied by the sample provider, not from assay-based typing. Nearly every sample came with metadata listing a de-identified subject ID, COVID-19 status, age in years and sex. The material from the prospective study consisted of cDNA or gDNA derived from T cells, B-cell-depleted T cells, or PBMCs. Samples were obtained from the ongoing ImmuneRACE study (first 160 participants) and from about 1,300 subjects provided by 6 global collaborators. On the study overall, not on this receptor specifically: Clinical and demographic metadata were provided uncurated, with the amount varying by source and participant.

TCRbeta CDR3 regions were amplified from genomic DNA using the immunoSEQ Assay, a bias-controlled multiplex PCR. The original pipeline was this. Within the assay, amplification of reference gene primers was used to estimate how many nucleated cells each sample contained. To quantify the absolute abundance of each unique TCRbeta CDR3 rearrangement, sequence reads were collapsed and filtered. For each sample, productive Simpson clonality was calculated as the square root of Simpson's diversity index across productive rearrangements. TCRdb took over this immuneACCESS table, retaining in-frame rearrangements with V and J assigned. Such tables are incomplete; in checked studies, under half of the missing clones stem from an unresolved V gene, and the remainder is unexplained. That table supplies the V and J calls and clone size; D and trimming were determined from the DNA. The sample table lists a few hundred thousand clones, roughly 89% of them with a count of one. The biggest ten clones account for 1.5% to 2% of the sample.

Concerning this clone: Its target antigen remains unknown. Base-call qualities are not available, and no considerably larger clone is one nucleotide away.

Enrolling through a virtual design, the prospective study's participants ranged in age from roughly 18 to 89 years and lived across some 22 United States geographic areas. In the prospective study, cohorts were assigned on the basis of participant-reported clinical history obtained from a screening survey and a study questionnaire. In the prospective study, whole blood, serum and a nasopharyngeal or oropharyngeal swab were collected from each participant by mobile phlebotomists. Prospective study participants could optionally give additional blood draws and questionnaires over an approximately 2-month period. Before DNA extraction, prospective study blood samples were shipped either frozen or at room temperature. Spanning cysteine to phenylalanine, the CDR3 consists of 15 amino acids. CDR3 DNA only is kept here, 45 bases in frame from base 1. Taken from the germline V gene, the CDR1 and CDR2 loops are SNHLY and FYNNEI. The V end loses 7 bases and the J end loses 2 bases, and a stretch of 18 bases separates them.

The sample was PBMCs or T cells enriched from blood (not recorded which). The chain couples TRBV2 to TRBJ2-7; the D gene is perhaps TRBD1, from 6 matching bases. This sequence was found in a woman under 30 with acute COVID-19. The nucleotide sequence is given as TGTGCCAGCACCCCTCGACAGGTCTCCGCCTACGAGCAGTACTTC. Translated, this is CASTPRQVSAYEQYF.